The 19 T cell receptor beta chains presented below share a single source sample, sequenced in a study of shared clonotypes between healthy human individuals. Profiling relied on immunoSEQ multiplex PCR, and the TCRdb table lists in-frame clones only, not all of them. The table includes over 2 million clones, over 85% detected once. Selected positively for CCR7 and CD45RO-negative, naive CD8 cells excluded terminally differentiated effector memory CD45RA+ cells. Sequencing was performed on naive CD8+ T cells sorted from blood. The receptor set was obtained from a young man in good health.

Concerning this clone: The same CDR3 can be traced to other DNA sequences in this sample. The chain couples TRBV4-1 to TRBJ2-7, with D unresolved. The CDR3 covers 14 residues. The V end was cut by 1 base, the J end by 3 bases, with 10 bases between. The germline CDR1 and CDR2 sequences are MGHRA and YSYEKL. The CDR3 loop is CASSQVGGDYEQYF. The DNA of the CDR3 is TGCGCCAGCAGCCAAGTTGGTGGGGACTACGAGCAGTACTTC.

The chain has TRBV6-5 and TRBJ1-1, with 8 positions matching TRBD1. The CDR3 contains 15 residues. V shed 5 bases and J 5 bases; nucleotides not matched to a gene: 10. Germline V lookup: CDR1 MNHEY, CDR2 SVGAGI. The CDR3 coding sequence is TGTGCCAGCAGTCGGAGGACAGGGATGGAAACTGAAGCTTTCTTT. Encoded protein: CASSRRTGMETEAFF.

This chain links TRBV4-3 with TRBJ2-5, with 10 bases fitting TRBD2. Germline CDR1 LGHNA, CDR2 YSLEER. This CDR3 region has 16 residues. With V trimmed by 4 bases and J by 3 bases, 8 bases remained unmatched. Here the CDR3 reads CASSPHLAGEEETQYF. In DNA, the CDR3 is TGCGCCAGCAGCCCGCATCTAGCGGGAGAAGAAGAGACCCAGTACTTC.

This chain links TRBV19 with TRBJ1-5; possibly TRBD1 for D (5 bases). The CDR3 has 15 residues. Germline CDR1 is LNHDA and CDR2 is SQIVND (reference sequence). The V gene lost 7 bases and the J gene lost 0 bases, with 13 bases spanning the gap. The CDR3 DNA sequence: TGTGCCAGTACCTGGGGGGAACATAGCAATCAGCCCCAGCATTTT. The encoded protein is CASTWGEHSNQPQHF.

The chain has TRBV10-3 and TRBJ1-1; a possible D gene is TRBD1 (5 bases). Germline CDR1 reads ENHRY; CDR2 reads SYGVKD. V was clipped by 1 base and J by 1 base, with 13 bases between them. The CDR3 contains 16 residues. This chain's CDR3 is CAISELWSRANTEAFF. In DNA form, the CDR3 reads TGTGCCATCAGTGAGTTGTGGAGCAGGGCGAACACTGAAGCTTTCTTT.

The V call is TRBV2, the J call TRBJ1-2; D gene ambiguous. This CDR3 comprises 12 residues. V lost 3 bases, J lost 4 bases, and 6 bases lay in between. The germline gives CDR1 SNHLY, CDR2 FYNNEI. The CDR3 bases are TGTGCCAGCAGTGAGGAAATCTATGGCTACACCTTC. Translated, it gives CASSEEIYGYTF.

The gene calls are TRBV5-6 and TRBJ1-6, with D possibly being TRBD1 (6 bases). V lost 3 bases, J lost 10 bases, and 11 bases lay in between. The V gene's germline CDR1 is SGHDT and CDR2 YYEEEE. This CDR3 spans 13 amino acids. In DNA form, the CDR3 reads TGTGCCAGCAGCTCTACAGGGAACTCACCCCTCCACTTT. It is translated as CASSSTGNSPLHF.

This CDR3 is CASSQEGGGAAYNEQFF. Written as DNA, the CDR3 is TGTGCCAGCAGCCAAGAAGGCGGGGGGGCCGCCTACAATGAGCAGTTCTTC. This chain links TRBV4-2 with TRBJ2-1; 9 nucleotides match TRBD2. CDR1 LGHNA and CDR2 YNFKEQ come from the germline V gene. Trimming took 0 bases from V and 2 from J; bases not matched to a gene: 5. The CDR3 loop spans 17 amino acids.

The V call is TRBV18, the J call TRBJ2-2; 10 bases fit TRBD2. The CDR3 consists of 15 residues. The V gene's germline CDR1 is KGHSH and CDR2 LQKENI. V gave up 0 bases and J gave up 5 bases; unmatched junction bases: 0. CDR3 region: CASSPPTSGTGELFF. Here the CDR3 DNA reads TGTGCCAGCTCACCACCGACTAGCGGGACCGGGGAGCTGTTTTTT.

Notes on this clone: This CDR3 is also generated by other DNA sequences in the sample. This chain links TRBV4-1 with TRBJ1-6, with D tentatively TRBD1 (5 bases). Trimming took off 4 bases at V and 6 bases at J, with 10 bases between the two ends. The germline V gene encodes CDR1 MGHRA and CDR2 YSYEKL. The CDR3 sequence is 14 residues long. The CDR3 sequence: CASSPIGGNSPLHF. The CDR3 coding sequence is TGCGCCAGCAGCCCAATCGGGGGTAATTCACCCCTCCACTTT.

The rearrangement links TRBV11-2 to TRBJ2-3; D possibly corresponds to TRBD1 (6 bases). Germline CDR1 reads SGHAT; CDR2 reads FQNNGV. Trimming removed 1 base from V and 3 bases from J, with 8 bases in between. The CDR3 extends over 14 amino acids. The CDR3 loop reads CASSLVGATDTQYF. CDR3 sequence (DNA): TGTGCCAGCAGCTTAGTGGGGGCTACAGATACGCAGTATTTT.

This rearrangement joins TRBV13 to TRBJ2-1; 10 bases match TRBD1. The trim removed 5 bases at V and 2 bases at J, leaving 3 bases unmatched. Germline V CDR1 and CDR2: PRHDT, FYEKMQ (reference sequence). The CDR3 sequence is 15 residues long. This CDR3 reads CASSVGQGPYNEQFF. In DNA form, the CDR3 reads TGTGCCAGCAGCGTGGGACAGGGGCCCTACAATGAGCAGTTCTTC.

The J gene is TRBJ2-3, the V gene TRBV13; 13 bases map to TRBD2. Germline CDR1 is PRHDT and CDR2 is FYEKMQ (reference sequence). This CDR3 region has 17 residues. V lost 0 bases to trimming and J lost 3 bases; unmatched junction nucleotides: 3. CDR3: CASSLGTSGRDTDTQYF. As DNA, the CDR3 is TGTGCCAGCAGCTTAGGAACTAGCGGGAGGGATACAGATACGCAGTATTTT.

This chain links TRBV27 with TRBJ2-7, with D unresolved. The CDR3 is 14 amino acids. V lost 0 bases and J 0 bases, leaving 6 bases between the germline ends. Germline lookup yields CDR1 MNHEY and CDR2 SMNVEV (reference sequence). CDR3 protein: CASSLSVDSYEQYF. The CDR3 DNA sequence: TGTGCCAGCAGTTTATCAGTCGACTCCTACGAGCAGTACTTC.

The chain links TRBV2 to TRBJ2-1; 10 positions agree with TRBD2. V was clipped by 3 bases and J by 6 bases; unmatched bases: 8. The CDR3 contains 16 residues. Germline V lookup: CDR1 SNHLY, CDR2 FYNNEI. As DNA, the CDR3 is TGTGCCAGCAGTGACTTCGGGACTAGCGCCCTCAATGAGCAGTTCTTC. Protein: CASSDFGTSALNEQFF.

As DNA, the CDR3 is TGCAGCGTCCAGGGTAGCACAGATACGCAGTATTTT. Protein sequence: CSVQGSTDTQYF. The rearrangement links TRBV29-1 to TRBJ2-3, with D possibly TRBD1 on 5 matching bases. V was cut by 6 bases and J by 0 bases, with 7 bases left in between. Germline lookup yields CDR1 SQVTM and CDR2 ANQGSEA. The CDR3 has 12 residues.

V is TRBV5-6 and J is TRBJ1-2; 8 positions match TRBD1. The J segment lost 6 bases and the V segment lost 6 bases, leaving 7 bases of the junction unmatched. This CDR3 contains 13 residues. The germline V gene encodes CDR1 SGHDT and CDR2 YYEEEE. DNA of the CDR3: TGTGCCAGCACTCTCCAGGGGGCGGATGGCTACACCTTC. This encodes CASTLQGADGYTF.

J is TRBJ2-3 and V is TRBV4-1; D may be TRBD1 (6 bases). Germline CDR1 and CDR2: MGHRA and YSYEKL. The CDR3 runs 15 residues. The V end was cut by 4 bases, the J end by 3 bases, with 14 bases between. CDR3 coding DNA: TGCGCCAGCAGCCCACAGACAGGAGTGACAGATACGCAGTATTTT. Protein sequence: CASSPQTGVTDTQYF.

V is TRBV7-6 and J is TRBJ2-1; 8 bases map to TRBD2. The CDR3 spans 18 residues. J was trimmed by 2 bases and V by 0 bases; bases with no gene match: 9. Looked up from germline, CDR1 is SGHVS and CDR2 is FNYEAQ. CDR3: CASSLASRSSGPYNEQFF. Written as DNA, the CDR3 is TGTGCCAGCAGCTTAGCAAGCCGTTCTAGCGGGCCCTACAATGAGCAGTTCTTC. Using reference TRBV7-6 and TRBJ2-1 for the parts outside the CDR3, the full variable domain is GAGVSQSPRYKVTKRGQDVALRCDPISGHVSLYWYRQALGQGPEFLTYFNYEAQQDKSGLPNDRFSAERPEGSISTLTIQRTEQRDSAMYRCASSLASRSSGPYNEQFFGPGTRLTVL.